The source of this T cell receptor beta chain is a study of blood T cells in healthy people across ages. In this sample, this clonotype turned up many times. Its antigen is not known. Next came a second PCR, run for about 7 to 12 cycles, which used a sample-barcoded 5' primer along with a J-beta primer mix. The template-switch adaptor was a 5' adaptor with 12 random nucleotides. It tagged each cDNA molecule. TCRdb ran MiXCR on the 5' RACE reads and lists one entry per CDR3 protein. Of about 1.6 million distinct CDR3 sequences in the sample, around 36% are singletons; the top ten hold about 11%. Study conclusions and caveats: Versus aged donors, long-lived donors had higher diversity and more naive CD4+ cells. TCR beta diversity per million T cells fell roughly linearly with age.

The trim removed 4 bases at V and 8 bases at J, leaving 6 bases unmatched. In germline, CDR1 is MGHRA, CDR2 YSYEKL. The CDR3 sequence is 13 residues long. V gene TRBV4-1 combines with J gene TRBJ1-2; 8 bases are a match to TRBD1. Sequenced input: blood. The receptor was isolated from a woman aged 25 to 45 in good health. The CDR3 here is CASSPQGGFGYTF. CDR3 in DNA: TGCGCCAGCAGCCCACAGGGGGGATTCGGCTACACCTTC.